Listed here are 19 T cell receptor beta chains from one sample, sequenced in a study of blood T cell repertoires in COVID-19. Libraries were prepared by immunoSEQ multiplex PCR; TCRdb keeps only in-frame clonotypes and omits some of them. The data show approximately 240,000 clones, over 80% seen once. The sample consisted of PBMCs or T cells enriched from blood (not recorded which). These TCRs come from a woman under 30 who had recovered from COVID-19.

This chain links TRBV2 with TRBJ2-2, with TRBD2 matching 10 bases. Germline V gene lookup returns CDR1 SNHLY and CDR2 FYNNEI. V lost 6 bases to trimming and J lost 5 bases; unmatched junction nucleotides: 6. This CDR3 region has 15 residues. As DNA, the CDR3 is TGTGCCAGCAGGGTAGCGGGGGGACTGACCGGGGAGCTGTTTTTT. This translates into CASRVAGGLTGELFF.

The chain couples TRBV4-1 to TRBJ1-1; no firm D call. Trimming cost V 4 bases and J 4 bases, with 7 bases left between them. The length of the CDR3 is 12 residues. CDR1 and CDR2 from the germline V gene are MGHRA and YSYEKL. The CDR3 loop reads CASSPRGTEAFF. The CDR3 DNA reads as TGCGCCAGCAGCCCGCGGGGCACTGAAGCTTTCTTT.

The chain carries TRBV10-3 and TRBJ1-1; perhaps TRBD1 as D (5 bases). This CDR3 spans 15 amino acids. The V end was cut by 10 bases, the J end by 0 bases, with 18 bases between. Germline-derived CDR1 and CDR2 are ENHRY and SYGVKD. The CDR3 reads CASFGGVSVNTEAFF. DNA of the CDR3: TGTGCCAGTTTCGGAGGGGTGTCGGTGAACACTGAAGCTTTCTTT.

V and J are TRBV4-1 and TRBJ2-1, with a possible D match to TRBD2 (5 bases). Germline CDR1 and CDR2: MGHRA and YSYEKL. The CDR3 totals 15 residues. V was pared by 2 bases and J by 5 bases, with 13 bases between. CDR3 nucleotide sequence: TGCGCCAGCAGCCAACCCGGGGTCAACCACAATGAGCAGTTCTTC. It encodes CASSQPGVNHNEQFF.

The chain carries TRBV29-1 and TRBJ2-3, with 11 positions matching TRBD1. The V and J ends lost 5 bases and 1 base, in that order; junction bases with no gene match: 14. This CDR3 has 18 residues. Germline values: CDR1 SQVTM, CDR2 ANQGSEA. DNA for the CDR3: TGCAGCGTTCAGACAACCGGGACAGGGGGACTCCGCACAGATACGCAGTATTTT. It encodes CSVQTTGTGGLRTDTQYF.

This sequence joins TRBV19 and TRBJ2-7; 10 nucleotides line up with TRBD1. Germline CDR1 reads LNHDA; CDR2 reads SQIVND (reference sequence). CDR3 length: 15 residues. The V and J ends lost 5 bases and 4 bases, in that order; junction bases with no gene match: 8. The CDR3 bases are TGTGCCAGTAGTGAGCGACAGGGGGCCGTTTACGAGCAGTACTTC. Its protein is CASSERQGAVYEQYF.

Only one count was recorded for this clone. The rearrangement uses TRBV6-5 and TRBJ2-3; D is perhaps TRBD2 (7 bases). The CDR3 has 15 amino acids. Deletions cut 11 bases from V and 4 bases from J, with 22 bases between. The germline CDR1 and CDR2 sequences are MNHEY and SVGAGI. The CDR3 region is CASWGGLRFADTQYF. The CDR3 DNA reads as TGTGCCTCCTGGGGGGGGCTTAGGTTCGCAGATACGCAGTATTTT.

The V call is TRBV23-1, the J call TRBJ2-7, with 9 bases fitting TRBD1. TRBV23-1 is assigned to the ORF class and has an uncertain function. The CDR3 consists of 18 residues. The V gene end was trimmed by 0 bases and the J gene end by 1 base; junction bases not matched to a gene: 10. CDR3 nucleotide sequence: TGCGCCAGCAGTCAATCGACGCTTACAGGGGGCGGGTCCTACGAGCAGTACTTC. As protein: CASSQSTLTGGGSYEQYF.

The chain links TRBV19 to TRBJ2-2, with unresolved D. CDR1 and CDR2 (germline): LNHDA, SQIVND (reference sequence). The CDR3 covers 15 residues. With 2 bases removed from V and 0 bases from J, the gap between germline ends came to 7 bases. CDR3 sequence reads: CASSIKTANTGELFF. CDR3 nucleotides: TGTGCCAGTAGTATAAAAACAGCGAACACCGGGGAGCTGTTTTTT. Full variable domain (missing parts from reference TRBV19 and TRBJ2-2): DGGITQSPKYLFRKEGQNVTLSCEQNLNHDAMYWYRQDPGQGLRLIYYSQIVNDFQKGDIAEGYSVSREKKESFPLTVTSAQKNPTAFYLCASSIKTANTGELFFGEGSRLTVL.

V and J are TRBV5-1 and TRBJ2-5; TRBD2 is a possible D gene (6 bases). This CDR3 is 16 amino acids long. Germline V lookup: CDR1 SGHRS, CDR2 YFSETQ. The V end lost 4 bases, the J end lost 1 base, and 17 bases lay between the germline ends. This CDR3 reads CASSPGTRVVQETQYF. CDR3 nucleotide sequence: TGCGCCAGCAGCCCCGGGACTCGAGTAGTCCAAGAGACCCAGTACTTC.

This clone was seen more than once but under ten times. V usage is TRBV7-2 and J usage is TRBJ2-2, with a weak D call TRBD2 (6 bases). Per the germline V gene, CDR1 is SGHTA and CDR2 is FQGNSA. CDR3 length: 15 amino acids. With 4 bases removed from V and 7 bases from J, the gap between germline ends came to 16 bases. The CDR3: CASSSLSWEDGELFF. CDR3 nucleotide sequence: TGTGCCAGCAGCTCACTTAGCTGGGAGGACGGGGAGCTGTTTTTT.

This chain uses TRBV3-1 (or the pseudogene TRBV3-2) with TRBJ2-2; TRBD1 aligns across 7 bases. CDR1 LGHDT and CDR2 YNNKEL come from the germline V gene (reference sequence). Unmatched junction bases numbered 7, after V lost 0 bases and J lost 0 bases. The CDR3 contains 18 residues. The CDR3 DNA reads TGTGCCAGCAGCCAAGAAAGATCAGGGACAGCGAACACCGGGGAGCTGTTTTTT. Translation: CASSQERSGTANTGELFF.

Worth noting for this clone: This same CDR3 is encoded by further DNA sequences in the sample. V usage is TRBV18 and J usage is TRBJ1-2, with 7 bases aligning to TRBD1. Trimming at V came to 2 bases and at J to 6 bases, leaving 6 bases not matched to a gene. Germline V gives CDR1 KGHSH, CDR2 LQKENI. The CDR3 consists of 14 residues. DNA for the CDR3: TGTGCCAGCTCACCATCAGGGGGAGGCGATGGCTACACCTTC. This translates into CASSPSGGGDGYTF.

The rearrangement joins TRBV4-1 to TRBJ1-1; 8 bases are shared with TRBD1. Germline CDR1 MGHRA, CDR2 YSYEKL. This CDR3 spans 16 amino acids. After removal of 4 bases from V and 1 base from J, the junction contained 8 bases not matched to a gene. The CDR3 coding sequence is TGCGCCAGCAGCCCCTCCGGACAGGGACAGAACACTGAAGCTTTCTTT. This translates into CASSPSGQGQNTEAFF.

CDR3 in DNA: TGTGCCAGCAGAGGCCGGGTTAGCACAGATACGCAGTATTTT. The encoded protein is CASRGRVSTDTQYF. J is TRBJ2-3 and V is TRBV28, with D unclear. The CDR3 is 14 amino acids. Trimming took 6 bases from V and 0 from J, leaving 10 bases between them. Germline CDR1 reads MDHEN; CDR2 reads SYDVKM.

The chain uses TRBV19 and TRBJ1-1; possibly TRBD1 for D (6 bases). CDR3 length: 12 residues. Trimming removed 6 bases at V and 4 bases at J, with 9 bases between. Germline V CDR1 and CDR2: LNHDA, SQIVND (reference sequence). CDR3 amino acids: CASSTQGTEAFF. DNA of the CDR3: TGTGCCAGTAGCACACAGGGCACTGAAGCTTTCTTT.

This chain joins TRBV15 and TRBJ2-3; no definite D call. Germline V gene sequence: CDR1 LNHNV, CDR2 YYDKDF (reference sequence). The CDR3 loop spans 15 amino acids. Trimming left V 2 bases short and J 2 bases short, with 11 bases between. The CDR3 is CATSRFTMVTDTQYF. The CDR3, as DNA: TGTGCCACCAGCAGATTTACTATGGTCACAGATACGCAGTATTTT.

The V call is TRBV2, the J call TRBJ2-2, with TRBD2 matching 11 bases. With V trimmed by 2 bases and J by 5 bases, 16 bases remained unmatched. The length of the CDR3 is 20 residues. Germline V gene data show CDR1 as SNHLY and CDR2 as FYNNEI. The CDR3: CASSEYVTSGSGVGTGELFF. As DNA, the CDR3 is TGTGCCAGCAGTGAATATGTTACTAGCGGGAGCGGTGTGGGAACCGGGGAGCTGTTTTTT. Complete variable domain (other parts from reference TRBV2 and TRBJ2-2): EPEVTQTPSHQVTQMGQEVILRCVPISNHLYFYWYRQILGQKVEFLVSFYNNEISEKSEIFDDQFSVERPDGSNFTLKIRSTKLEDSAMYFCASSEYVTSGSGVGTGELFFGEGSRLTVL.

The chain combines TRBV7-9 with TRBJ2-1, with D tentatively TRBD1 (5 bases). Deletions cut 1 base from V and 10 bases from J, with 8 bases between. Germline-derived CDR1 and CDR2 are SEHNR and FQNEAQ (reference sequence). The CDR3 spans 12 residues. CDR3 region: CASSLGTLEQFF. CDR3 nucleotides: TGTGCCAGCAGCTTAGGGACACTCGAGCAGTTCTTC.